This T cell receptor (beta chain) appears in the sequencing data of a study of cytomegalovirus exposure and HLA in healthy donors. When sampled, the donors appeared nominally healthy, though they likely had unrecorded immune exposures. Notes on this clone: The antigen remains unidentified.

The PCR contained 60 Vbeta and 13 Jbeta primers. Only in-frame clones appear in the TCRdb table, and some are missing; sequencing was by immunoSEQ multiplex PCR. The table shows 150,000 to 200,000 clones, with around 83% occurring only once. This CDR3 has 13 amino acids. Germline CDR1 reads MNHNS; CDR2 reads SASEGT. V lost 1 base and J 6 bases, leaving 7 bases between the germline ends. Overall study findings and caveats: The productive fraction for most TCR beta V segments was about 87% or about 30% in an earlier analysis. In a later analysis, TCR beta V- and J-gene trimming was associated with a missense DCLRE1C variant.

This TCR was recovered from a man aged 18 to 29 in good health and CMV-seropositive. Sequencing was done on a sample of PBMCs. The V call is TRBV6-1, the J call TRBJ1-5, with D hard to call. CDR3 amino acids: CASSEGGRQPQHF. CDR3 in DNA: TGTGCCAGCAGTGAAGGAGGGCGTCAGCCCCAGCATTTT.